These 8 T cell receptor beta chains originate from one sample sequenced in a study of spatial heterogeneity in lung cancer. MiXCR was run by TCRdb on the 5' RACE reads, yielding one entry per CDR3 protein. This table has approximately 43,000 distinct CDR3 sequences, over 9.5% appearing once. The time point was: blood at routine non-recurrence follow-up after resection. The sequences come from PBMCs, collected at follow-up. Source of these receptors: a female donor with early-stage non-small cell lung cancer.

This clonotype occurred many times. The V call is TRBV4-1, the J call TRBJ1-4, with D unclear. Germline V gene lookup returns CDR1 MGHRA and CDR2 YSYEKL. There are 13 residues in the CDR3. Trimming left V 0 bases short and J 9 bases short, with 8 bases between. CDR3 nucleotide sequence: TGCGCCAGCAGCCAAGATGCGGAGCAAAAACTGTTTTTT. Translated, it gives CASSQDAEQKLFF.

This clonotype was seen only a few times. CDR3 nucleotides: TGTGCCAGCAGCCTCTCGATAGGGGGGCGAGGTGACACCGGGGAGCTGTTTTTT. It is translated as CASSLSIGGRGDTGELFF. The V and J genes are TRBV7-6 and TRBJ2-2; D tentatively fits TRBD1 or TRBD2 (6 bases each). In germline, CDR1 is SGHVS, CDR2 FNYEAQ. Trimming pared 5 bases from V and 3 bases from J, leaving 22 bases between. This CDR3 has 18 amino acids.

At least ten counts were recorded for this clonotype. The V call is TRBV20-1, the J call TRBJ2-3; 10 positions agree with TRBD2. V lost 4 bases to trimming and J lost 2 bases; unmatched junction nucleotides: 12. The CDR3 consists of 17 residues. Germline V CDR1 and CDR2: DFQATT, SNEGSKA (reference sequence). The CDR3 nucleotides are TGCAGTGCTACCCGCCGGGTGGGACTAGCGAACACAGATACGCAGTATTTT. It translates to CSATRRVGLANTDTQYF.

The CDR3 nucleotides are TGTGCCAGCAGCTTAGTGTCAGGGGGACGCACAGATACGCAGTATTTT. Its translation is CASSLVSGGRTDTQYF. This chain connects TRBV11-2 to TRBJ2-3; 7 bases align to TRBD1. This CDR3 is built from 16 residues. The V segment lost 1 base and the J segment 1 base; nucleotides outside the gene matches: 5. The germline V gene has CDR1 SGHAT and CDR2 FQNNGV.

This clonotype was detected only a few times. The J gene is TRBJ1-2, the V gene TRBV7-9; D is perhaps TRBD1 (5 bases). Trimming cost V 4 bases and J 4 bases, with 16 bases left between them. The CDR3 loop spans 15 amino acids. Germline V lookup: CDR1 SEHNR, CDR2 FQNEAQ (reference sequence). CDR3 sequence reads: CASSSTTWGTYGYTF. The CDR3, as DNA: TGTGCCAGCAGCTCAACTACATGGGGGACCTATGGCTACACCTTC.

V and J are TRBV7-3 and TRBJ1-1, with unresolved D. Germline CDR1 and CDR2: SGHTA and FQGTGA. CDR3 length: 14 residues. The ends were cut back, 6 bases at V and 4 bases at J, with 15 bases in the middle. CDR3 loop: CASRESSYGTEAFF. The CDR3, as DNA: TGTGCCAGCAGGGAATCAAGTTACGGCACTGAAGCTTTCTTT.

This clonotype was seen more than once but under ten times. The genes are TRBV28 and TRBJ1-1; TRBD1 matches 7 bases. CDR3 length: 12 residues. Germline trimming cut 4 bases from V and 11 bases from J; bases unmatched to any gene: 7. Germline CDR1 is MDHEN and CDR2 is SYDVKM. CDR3 region: CASSSSDRRAFF. CDR3 bases: TGTGCCAGCAGTTCATCGGACAGGAGGGCTTTCTTT.

At least ten counts were recorded for this clonotype. As DNA, the CDR3 is TGTGCCAGCAGCGCGCGCAAGACTACGGAAGAGACCCAGTACTTC. Its protein product is CASSARKTTEETQYF. The chain uses TRBV7-9 and TRBJ2-5, with D possibly TRBD2 on 5 matching bases. Germline loops: CDR1 SEHNR, CDR2 FQNEAQ (reference sequence). This CDR3 region has 15 residues. Trimming took 5 bases from V and 3 from J, leaving 16 bases between them.